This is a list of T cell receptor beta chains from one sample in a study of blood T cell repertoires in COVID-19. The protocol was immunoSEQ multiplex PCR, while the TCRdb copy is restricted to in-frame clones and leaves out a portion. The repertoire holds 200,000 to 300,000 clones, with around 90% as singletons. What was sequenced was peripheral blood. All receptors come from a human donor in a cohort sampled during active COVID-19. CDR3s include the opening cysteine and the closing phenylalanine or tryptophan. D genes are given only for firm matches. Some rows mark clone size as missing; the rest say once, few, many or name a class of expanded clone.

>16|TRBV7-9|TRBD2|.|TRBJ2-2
TGTGCCAGCAGCCAGGAGCGGGGTAGGAACACCGGGGAGCTGTTTTTT
CASSQERGRNTGELFF
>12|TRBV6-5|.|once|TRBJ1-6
TGTGCCAGCAGCAGTGGTAATTCACCCCTCCACTTT
CASSSGNSPLHF
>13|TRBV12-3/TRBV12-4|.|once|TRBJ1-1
TGTGCCAGCAGTTTAGGGCCGAACACTGAAGCTTTCTTT
CASSLGPNTEAFF
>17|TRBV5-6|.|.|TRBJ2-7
TGTGCCAGCACCCCCTCTAGAACGTTTCGGGAACTCGACGAGCAGTACTTC
CASTPSRTFRELDEQYF
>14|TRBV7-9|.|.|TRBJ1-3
TGTGCCAGCAACCCGGGTCCATCTGGAAACACCATATATTTT
CASNPGPSGNTIYF
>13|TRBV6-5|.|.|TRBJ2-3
TGTGCCAGCAGGCCAGGGGTCACAGATACGCAGTATTTT
CASRPGVTDTQYF
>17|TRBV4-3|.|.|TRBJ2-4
TGCGCCAGCAGCCCGAGGAGGGAGGCACTAGCCAAAAACATTCAGTACTTC
CASSPRREALAKNIQYF
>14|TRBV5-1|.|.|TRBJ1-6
TGCGCCAGCAAGTCTTCGTCCGGTGAGTCACCCCTCCACTTT
CASKSSSGESPLHF
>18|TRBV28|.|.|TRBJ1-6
TGTGCCAGCAGTTTGAGGTCAGCTCAGGGACTGACGAATTCACCCCTCCACTTT
CASSLRSAQGLTNSPLHF
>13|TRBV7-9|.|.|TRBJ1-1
TGTGCCAGCAGGCGTACCGTGAACACTGAAGCTTTCTTT
CASRRTVNTEAFF
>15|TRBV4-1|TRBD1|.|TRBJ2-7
TGCGCCAGCAGCCAAGGGACAGGGGACACCTACGAGCAGTACTTC
CASSQGTGDTYEQYF
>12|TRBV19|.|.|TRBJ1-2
TGTGCCAGTAGTTCGGGACAATTGGGCTACACCTTC
CASSSGQLGYTF
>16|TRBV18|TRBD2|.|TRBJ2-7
TGTGCCAGCTCACCGGTACTAGCGGGGGTCTCCTACGAGCAGTACTTC
CASSPVLAGVSYEQYF
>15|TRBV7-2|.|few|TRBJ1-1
TGTGCCAGCAGCGACCGACAGGCTGTAAACACTGAAGCTTTCTTT
CASSDRQAVNTEAFF
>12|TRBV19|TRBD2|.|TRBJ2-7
TGTGCCAGTAGTAAGGGAGGGACCGAGCAGTACTTC
CASSKGGTEQYF
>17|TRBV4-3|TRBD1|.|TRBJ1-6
TGCGCCAGCAGCCAAGACGGACAGGGGATCTATAATTCACCCCTCCACTTT
CASSQDGQGIYNSPLHF
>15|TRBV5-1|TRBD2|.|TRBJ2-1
TGCGCCAGCAGCTTGGGCGGGACTAACTACAATGAGCAGTTCTTC
CASSLGGTNYNEQFF
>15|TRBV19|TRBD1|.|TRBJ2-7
TGTGCCAGTAGTTGGACAGGGTTTGACTCCTACGAGCAGTACTTC
CASSWTGFDSYEQYF
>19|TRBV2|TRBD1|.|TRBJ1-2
TGTGCCAGCAGTCGCCGCCCCTTTGAGACAGGGTTCGGCAGGGATGGCTACACCTTC
CASSRRPFETGFGRDGYTF
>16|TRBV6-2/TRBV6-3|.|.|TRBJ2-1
TGTGCCAGCAGTTACTCAAGGGTTGAGGGCTCCTATGAGCAGTTCTTC
CASSYSRVEGSYEQFF
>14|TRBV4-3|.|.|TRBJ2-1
TGCGCCAGCAGCCAAGTAGGGGGGGTGAGTGAGCAGTTCTTC
CASSQVGGVSEQFF
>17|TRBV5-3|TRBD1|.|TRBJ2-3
TGTGCCAGAAGCTTTGTCCCTAAGGGACAGGGCGGAGATACGCAGTATTTT
CARSFVPKGQGGDTQYF
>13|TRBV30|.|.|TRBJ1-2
TGTGCCTGGAGTGAAGTAAGCCACTATAGCTACACCTTC
CAWSEVSHYSYTF
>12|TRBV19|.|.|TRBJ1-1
TGTGCCAGTAGTATGAGGAGCACTGAAGCTTTCTTT
CASSMRSTEAFF
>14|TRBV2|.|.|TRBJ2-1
TGTGCCAGCAGTCCCAGGGGCTCCTACAATGAGCAGTTCTTC
CASSPRGSYNEQFF
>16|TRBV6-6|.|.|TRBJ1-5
TGTGCCAGCAGTTACTTTGGGGGCACTAGCAATCAGCCCCAGCATTTT
CASSYFGGTSNQPQHF
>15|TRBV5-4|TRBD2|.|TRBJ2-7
TGTGCCAGCAGCCCCGGACTAGCGGGAAACTACGAGCAGTACTTC
CASSPGLAGNYEQYF
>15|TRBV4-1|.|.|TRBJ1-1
TGCCCCAGCAGCCGACCGGGACAAGCAAACACTGAAGCTTTCTTT
CPSSRPGQANTEAFF